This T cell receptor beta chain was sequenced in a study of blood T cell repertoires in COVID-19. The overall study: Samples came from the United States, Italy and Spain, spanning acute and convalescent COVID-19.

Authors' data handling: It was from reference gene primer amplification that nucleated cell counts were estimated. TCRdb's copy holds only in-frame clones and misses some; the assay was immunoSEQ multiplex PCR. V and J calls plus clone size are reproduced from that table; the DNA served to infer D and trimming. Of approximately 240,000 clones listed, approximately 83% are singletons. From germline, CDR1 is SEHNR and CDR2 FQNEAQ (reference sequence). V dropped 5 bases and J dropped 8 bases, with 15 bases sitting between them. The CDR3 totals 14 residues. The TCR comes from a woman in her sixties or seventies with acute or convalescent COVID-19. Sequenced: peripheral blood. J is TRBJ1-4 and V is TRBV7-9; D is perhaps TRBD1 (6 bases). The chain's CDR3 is CASSGTLNREKLFF. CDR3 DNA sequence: TGTGCCAGCAGCGGGACACTCAACCGGGAAAAACTGTTTTTT. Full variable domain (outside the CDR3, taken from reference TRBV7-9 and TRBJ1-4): DTGVSQNPRHKITKRGQNVTFRCDPISEHNRLYWYRQTLGQGPEFLTYFQNEAQLEKSRLLSDRFSAERPKGSFSTLEIQRTEQGDSAMYLCASSGTLNREKLFFGSGTQLSVL.